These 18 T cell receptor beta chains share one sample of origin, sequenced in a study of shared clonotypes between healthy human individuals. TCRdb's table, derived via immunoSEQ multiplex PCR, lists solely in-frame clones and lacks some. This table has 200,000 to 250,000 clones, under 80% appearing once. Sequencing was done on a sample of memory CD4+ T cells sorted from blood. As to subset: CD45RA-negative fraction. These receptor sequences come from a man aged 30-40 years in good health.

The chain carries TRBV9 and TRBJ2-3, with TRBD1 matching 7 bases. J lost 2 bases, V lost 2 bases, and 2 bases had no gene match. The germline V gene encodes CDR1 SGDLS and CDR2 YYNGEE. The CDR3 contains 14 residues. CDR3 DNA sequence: TGTGCCAGCAGCGTGGGACAGATCACAGATACGCAGTATTTT. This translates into CASSVGQITDTQYF.

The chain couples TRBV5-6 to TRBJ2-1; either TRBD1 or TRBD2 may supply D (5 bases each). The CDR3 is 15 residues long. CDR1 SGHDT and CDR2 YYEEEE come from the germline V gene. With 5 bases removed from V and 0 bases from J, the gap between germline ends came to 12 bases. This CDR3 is CASRTGTYSYNEQFF. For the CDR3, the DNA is TGTGCCAGCAGAACCGGGACCTACTCCTACAATGAGCAGTTCTTC.

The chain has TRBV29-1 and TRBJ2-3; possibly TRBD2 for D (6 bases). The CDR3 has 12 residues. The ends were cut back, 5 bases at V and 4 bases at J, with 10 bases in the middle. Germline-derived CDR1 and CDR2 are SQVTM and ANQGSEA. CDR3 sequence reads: CSVLGGADTQYF. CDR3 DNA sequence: TGCAGCGTTCTGGGGGGTGCAGATACGCAGTATTTT.

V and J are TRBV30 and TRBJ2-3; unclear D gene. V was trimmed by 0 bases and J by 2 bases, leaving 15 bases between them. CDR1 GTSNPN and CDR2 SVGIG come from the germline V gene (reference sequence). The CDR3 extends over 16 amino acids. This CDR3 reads CAWSVRWPPVTDTQYF. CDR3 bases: TGTGCCTGGAGTGTACGGTGGCCTCCAGTCACAGATACGCAGTATTTT.

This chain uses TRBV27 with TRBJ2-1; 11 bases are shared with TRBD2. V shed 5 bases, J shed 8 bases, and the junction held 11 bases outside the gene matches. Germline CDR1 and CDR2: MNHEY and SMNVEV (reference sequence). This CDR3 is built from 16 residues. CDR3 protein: CASSLLRLAGTDEQFF. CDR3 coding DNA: TGTGCCAGCAGTCTACTCAGACTAGCGGGAACGGATGAGCAGTTCTTC.

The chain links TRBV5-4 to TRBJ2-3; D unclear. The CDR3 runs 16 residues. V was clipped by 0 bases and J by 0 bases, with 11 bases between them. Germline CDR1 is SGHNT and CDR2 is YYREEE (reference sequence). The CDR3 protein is CASSLASVLSTDTQYF. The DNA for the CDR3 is TGTGCCAGCAGCTTGGCCTCAGTTCTCAGCACAGATACGCAGTATTTT.

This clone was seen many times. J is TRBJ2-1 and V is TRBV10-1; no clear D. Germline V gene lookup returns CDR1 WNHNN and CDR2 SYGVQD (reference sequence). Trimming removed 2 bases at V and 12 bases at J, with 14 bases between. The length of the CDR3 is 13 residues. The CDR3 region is CASSEPRVKGQFF. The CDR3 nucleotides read TGCGCCAGCAGTGAGCCGCGAGTGAAGGGGCAGTTCTTC.

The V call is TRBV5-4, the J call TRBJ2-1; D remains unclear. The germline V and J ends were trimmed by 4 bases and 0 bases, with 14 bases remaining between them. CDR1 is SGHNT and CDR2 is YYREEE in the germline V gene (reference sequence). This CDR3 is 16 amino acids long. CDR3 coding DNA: TGTGCCAGCAGCAGGGATGGCCACGGCTCCTACAATGAGCAGTTCTTC. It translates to CASSRDGHGSYNEQFF. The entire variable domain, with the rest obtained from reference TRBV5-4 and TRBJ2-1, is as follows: ETGVTQSPTHLIKTRGQQVTLRCSSQSGHNTVSWYQQALGQGPQFIFQYYREEENGRGNFPPRFSGLQFPNYSSELNVNALELDDSALYLCASSRDGHGSYNEQFFGPGTRLTVL.

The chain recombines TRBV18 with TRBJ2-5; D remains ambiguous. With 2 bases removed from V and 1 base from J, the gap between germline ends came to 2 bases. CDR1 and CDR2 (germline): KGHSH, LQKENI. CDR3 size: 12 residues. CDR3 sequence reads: CASSPSQETQYF. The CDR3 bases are TGTGCCAGCTCACCATCCCAAGAGACCCAGTACTTC. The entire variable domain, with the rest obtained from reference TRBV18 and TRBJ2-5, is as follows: NAGVMQNPRHLVRRRGQEARLRCSPMKGHSHVYWYRQLPEEGLKFMVYLQKENIIDESGMPKERFSAEFPKEGPSILRIQQVVRGDSAAYFCASSPSQETQYFGPGTRLLVL.

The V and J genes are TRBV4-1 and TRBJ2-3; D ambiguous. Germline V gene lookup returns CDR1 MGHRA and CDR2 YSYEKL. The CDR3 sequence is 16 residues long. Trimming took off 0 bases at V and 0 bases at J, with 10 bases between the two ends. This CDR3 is CASSQDHGASTDTQYF. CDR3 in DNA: TGCGCCAGCAGCCAAGATCACGGCGCTAGCACAGATACGCAGTATTTT.

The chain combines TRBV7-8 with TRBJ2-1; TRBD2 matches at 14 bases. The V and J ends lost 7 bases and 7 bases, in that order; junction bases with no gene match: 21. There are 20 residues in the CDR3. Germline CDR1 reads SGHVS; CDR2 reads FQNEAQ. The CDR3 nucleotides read TGTGCCAGCACCAGATCTCAGACTAGCGGGAGGGCCGATGGTAGGAATGAGCAGTTCTTC. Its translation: CASTRSQTSGRADGRNEQFF.

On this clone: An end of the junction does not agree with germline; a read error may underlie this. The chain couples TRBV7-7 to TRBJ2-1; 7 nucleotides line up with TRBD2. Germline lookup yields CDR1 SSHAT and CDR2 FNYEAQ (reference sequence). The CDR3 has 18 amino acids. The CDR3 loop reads CASSLDPPGGRLYNEQFF. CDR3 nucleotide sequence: TGTGCTAGCAGCTTAGATCCCCCGGGGGGACGCTTATACAATGAGCAGTTCTTC.

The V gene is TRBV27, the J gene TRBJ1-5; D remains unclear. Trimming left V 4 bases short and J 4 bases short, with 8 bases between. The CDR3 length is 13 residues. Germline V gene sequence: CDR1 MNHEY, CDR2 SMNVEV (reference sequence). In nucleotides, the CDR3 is TGTGCCAGCAGTTCCAAGAGGAATCAGCCCCAGCATTTT. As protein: CASSSKRNQPQHF.

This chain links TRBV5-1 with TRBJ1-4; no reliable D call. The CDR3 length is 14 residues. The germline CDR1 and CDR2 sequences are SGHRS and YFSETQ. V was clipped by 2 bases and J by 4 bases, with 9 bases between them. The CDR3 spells CASSLYGNNEKLFF. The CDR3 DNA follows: TGCGCCAGCAGCTTATATGGAAATAATGAAAAACTGTTTTTT.

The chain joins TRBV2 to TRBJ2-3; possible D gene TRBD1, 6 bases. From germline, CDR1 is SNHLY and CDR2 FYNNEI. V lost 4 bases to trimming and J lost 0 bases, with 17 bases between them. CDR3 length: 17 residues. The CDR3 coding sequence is TGTGCCAGCAGTGCCTCTTTGACAGGAGCTAGCACAGATACGCAGTATTTT. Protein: CASSASLTGASTDTQYF.

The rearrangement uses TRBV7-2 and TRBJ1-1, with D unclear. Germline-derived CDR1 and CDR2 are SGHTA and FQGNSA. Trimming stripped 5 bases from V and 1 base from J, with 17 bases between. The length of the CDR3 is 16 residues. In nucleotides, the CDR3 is TGTGCCAGCAGCCATCGAAGTAGCTTCCGGAACACTGAAGCTTTCTTT. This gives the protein CASSHRSSFRNTEAFF.

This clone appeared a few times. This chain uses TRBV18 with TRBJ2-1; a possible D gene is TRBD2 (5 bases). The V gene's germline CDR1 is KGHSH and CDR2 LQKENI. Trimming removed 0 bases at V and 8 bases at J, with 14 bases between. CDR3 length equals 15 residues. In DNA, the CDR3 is TGTGCCAGCTCACCACCGAGTCGGCCGGGGTATGAGCAGTTCTTC. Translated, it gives CASSPPSRPGYEQFF.

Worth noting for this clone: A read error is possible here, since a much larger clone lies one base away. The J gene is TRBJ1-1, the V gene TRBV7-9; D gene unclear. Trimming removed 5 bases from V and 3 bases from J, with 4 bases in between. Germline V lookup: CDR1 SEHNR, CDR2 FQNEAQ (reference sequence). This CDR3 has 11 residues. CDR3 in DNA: TGTGCCAGCAGCGTAGACACTGAAGCTTTCTTT. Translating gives CASSVDTEAFF.